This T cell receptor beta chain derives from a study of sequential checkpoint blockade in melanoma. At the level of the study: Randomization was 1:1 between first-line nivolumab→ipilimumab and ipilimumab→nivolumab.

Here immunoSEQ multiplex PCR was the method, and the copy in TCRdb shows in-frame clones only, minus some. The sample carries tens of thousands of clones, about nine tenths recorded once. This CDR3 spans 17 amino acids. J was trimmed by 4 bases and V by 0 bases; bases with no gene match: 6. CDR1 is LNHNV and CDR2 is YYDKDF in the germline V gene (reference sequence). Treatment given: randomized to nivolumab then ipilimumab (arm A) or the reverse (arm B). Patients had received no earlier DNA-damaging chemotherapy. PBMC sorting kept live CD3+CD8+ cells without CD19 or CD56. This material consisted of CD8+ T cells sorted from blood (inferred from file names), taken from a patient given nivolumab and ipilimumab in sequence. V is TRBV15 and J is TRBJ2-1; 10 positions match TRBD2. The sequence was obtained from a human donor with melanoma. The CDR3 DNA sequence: TGTGCCACCAGCAGAGATTTGGGTAGCGGGAGGTACAATGAGCAGTTCTTC. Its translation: CATSRDLGSGRYNEQFF.